This TCR beta chain was obtained from a study of T cell changes during pregnancy in multiple sclerosis. Trimming removed 4 bases from V and 4 bases from J; junction bases left unmatched: 5. Germline-derived CDR1 and CDR2 are SEHNR and FQNEAQ (reference sequence). This CDR3 is built from 15 residues. TCRdb's table, derived via immunoSEQ multiplex PCR, lists solely in-frame clones and lacks some. The sample has over 45,000 clones; roughly nine tenths are singletons. The source is a female donor in good health, enrolled as a control in a pregnancy study. The starting material was peripheral blood, obtained in the first trimester of pregnancy. The rearrangement uses TRBV7-9 and TRBJ2-3, with 10 bases fitting TRBD1. The chain's CDR3 is CASSSTDRGADTQYF. CDR3 DNA sequence: TGTGCCAGCAGCTCTACGGACAGGGGGGCAGATACGCAGTATTTT.